This T cell receptor beta chain stems from a study of blood T cells in healthy people across ages. On the study more broadly: Template switching captured about one barcoded beta molecule per two T cells. Overall study findings and caveats: From one million sequenced T cells, diversity estimates were lower bounds.

Alongside a J-beta primer mix, a sample-barcoded 5' primer served in a second PCR lasting about 7 to 11 cycles. Each cDNA molecule received a tag from a template-switch adaptor that had 12 random nucleotides. TCRdb ran MiXCR on the 5' RACE reads and lists one entry per CDR3 protein. Here the sample spans 870,000 or so distinct CDR3 sequences, 29% being singletons. CDR1 is SGHKS and CDR2 is YYEKEE in the germline V gene (reference sequence). This CDR3 region has 13 residues. The sample holds a few counts of this clonotype. The antigen remains undetermined. Its ends do not fully match the called genes, so a read error is possible. Every donor contributed ten milliliters of peripheral blood by blood draw.

This sequence was found in a woman of 80 years or more in good health. The V gene is TRBV5-5, the J gene TRBJ2-7; D might be TRBD1 (6 bases). The sequenced sample was blood. Here the CDR3 reads CASRPTQGYERYF. DNA for the CDR3: TGTGCCAGCAGACCGACACAGGGCTACGAGCGGTACTTC.